The clone carrying this T cell receptor beta chain has just a few counts. Its target is unknown. The sample originates from a study of OX40 agonist ivuxolimab in advanced cancers. Trimming stripped 1 base from V and 0 bases from J, with 7 bases between. Germline CDR1 reads SEHNR; CDR2 reads FQNEAQ (reference sequence). The CDR3 is 16 amino acids. Points from the study as a whole: Certain nonresponders additionally had low normalized T-cell clonal expansion.

Libraries were prepared by immunoSEQ multiplex PCR; TCRdb keeps only in-frame clonotypes and omits some of them. The table records fewer than 65,000 clones, about 80% of them present only once. Sequencing used CD4+ or CD8+ T cells sorted from blood, obtained in a trial of the OX40 agonist ivuxolimab. J is TRBJ2-6 and V is TRBV7-9; D not certain. This sequence was found in an adult with an advanced solid tumor such as melanoma, head and neck, liver or kidney cancer. The CDR3 nucleotides read TGTGCCAGCAGCTTAGGCAGCCACTCTGGGGCCAACGTCCTGACTTTC. Encoded protein: CASSLGSHSGANVLTF.